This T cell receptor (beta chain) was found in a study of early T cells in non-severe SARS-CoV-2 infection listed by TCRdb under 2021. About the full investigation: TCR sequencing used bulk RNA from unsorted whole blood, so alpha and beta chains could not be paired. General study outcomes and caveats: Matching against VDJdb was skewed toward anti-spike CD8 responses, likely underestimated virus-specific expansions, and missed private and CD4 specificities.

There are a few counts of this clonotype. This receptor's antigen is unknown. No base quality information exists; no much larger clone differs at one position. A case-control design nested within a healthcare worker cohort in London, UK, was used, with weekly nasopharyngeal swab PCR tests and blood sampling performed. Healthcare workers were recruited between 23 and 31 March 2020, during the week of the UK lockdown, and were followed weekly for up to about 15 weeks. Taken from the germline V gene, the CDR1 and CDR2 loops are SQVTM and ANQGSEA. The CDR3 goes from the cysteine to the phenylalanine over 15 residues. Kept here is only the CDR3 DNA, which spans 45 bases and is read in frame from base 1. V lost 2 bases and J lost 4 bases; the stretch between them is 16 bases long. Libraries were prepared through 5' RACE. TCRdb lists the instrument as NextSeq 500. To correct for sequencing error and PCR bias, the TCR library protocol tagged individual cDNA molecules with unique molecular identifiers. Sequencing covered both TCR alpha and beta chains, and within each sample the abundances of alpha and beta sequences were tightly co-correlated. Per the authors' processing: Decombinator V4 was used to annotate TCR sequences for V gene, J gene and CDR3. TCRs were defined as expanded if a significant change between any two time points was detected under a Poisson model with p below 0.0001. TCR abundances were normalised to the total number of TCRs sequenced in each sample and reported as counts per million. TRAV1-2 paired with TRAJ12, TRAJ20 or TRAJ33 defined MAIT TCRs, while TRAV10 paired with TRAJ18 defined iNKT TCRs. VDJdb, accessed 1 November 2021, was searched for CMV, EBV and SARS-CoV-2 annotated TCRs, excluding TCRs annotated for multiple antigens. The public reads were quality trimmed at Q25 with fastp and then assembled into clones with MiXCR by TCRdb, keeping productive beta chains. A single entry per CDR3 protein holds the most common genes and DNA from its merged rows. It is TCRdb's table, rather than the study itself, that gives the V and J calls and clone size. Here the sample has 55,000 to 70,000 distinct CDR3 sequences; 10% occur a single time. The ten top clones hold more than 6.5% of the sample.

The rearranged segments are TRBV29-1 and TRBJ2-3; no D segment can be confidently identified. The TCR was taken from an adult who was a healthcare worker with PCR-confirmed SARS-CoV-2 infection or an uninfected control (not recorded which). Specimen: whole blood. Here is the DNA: TGCAGCGTTGAATTACGCGAAGGGCTTGCAGATACGCAGTATTTT. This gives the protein CSVELREGLADTQYF.